A selection of T cell receptor beta chains follows, all from one sample in a study of Ad26.COV2.S vaccination and SARS-CoV-2 variants. TCRdb keeps only in-frame clones here, not all; method: immunoSEQ multiplex PCR. The repertoire holds roughly 350,000 clones, with 80% to 90% as singletons. This specimen was peripheral blood, taken in a trial of Ad26.COV2.S vaccine versus placebo. All receptors derive from a person aged 18 to 59 who received the Ad26.COV2.S COVID-19 vaccine or a placebo. CDR3s include the opening cysteine and the closing phenylalanine or tryptophan. The D gene is left open where the match is weak. Size is stated for part of the rows, as once, few or many counts, or as a class when the clone is expanded.

j_call v_call d_call clone_size cdr3_aa cdr3_nt
TRBJ1-1 TRBV5-5 . many CASSLRPDSYTEAFF TGTGCCAGCAGCTTGAGGCCGGACAGCTACACTGAAGCTTTCTTT
TRBJ2-5 TRBV5-4 . . CASSFSGAQETQYF TGTGCCAGCAGCTTTTCGGGAGCCCAAGAGACCCAGTACTTC
TRBJ2-2 TRBV28 TRBD1 few CASSLWTGRHGELFF TGTGCCAGCAGCTTATGGACAGGGAGGCACGGGGAGCTGTTTTTT
TRBJ2-2 TRBV6-4 . . CASRLTGNTGELFF TGTGCCAGCAGGCTGACAGGGAACACCGGGGAGCTGTTTTTT
TRBJ2-2 TRBV5-4 . . CASSPGTENTGELFF TGTGCCAGCAGCCCCGGGACGGAAAACACCGGGGAGCTGTTTTTT
TRBJ2-5 TRBV7-8 . . CASSTLGVPRETQYF TGTGCCAGCAGCACCTTGGGAGTCCCGAGAGAGACCCAGTACTTC
TRBJ1-6 TRBV9 . . CASSDETVRDSPLHF TGTGCCAGCAGCGACGAGACAGTTAGGGATTCACCCCTCCACTTT
TRBJ2-2 TRBV27 TRBD2 many CASKGTSGNLNTGELFF TGTGCCAGCAAGGGGACTAGCGGGAACCTAAACACCGGGGAGCTGTTTTTT
TRBJ1-1 TRBV15 TRBD1 . CATSGQGWGMNTEAFF TGTGCCACCAGCGGACAGGGTTGGGGTATGAACACTGAAGCTTTCTTT
TRBJ1-2 TRBV7-9 . . CASSKENYGYTF TGTGCCAGCAGCAAAGAAAACTATGGCTACACCTTC
TRBJ1-5 TRBV6-5 TRBD1 . CASSSGGYQPQHF TGTGCCAGCAGTTCAGGGGGTTATCAGCCCCAGCATTTT
TRBJ2-1 TRBV7-2 TRBD2 . CASSLFRASGMNEQFF TGTGCCAGCAGCTTATTCCGAGCGAGCGGGATGAATGAGCAGTTCTTC
TRBJ1-1 TRBV7-3 . . CASSLLSGTEAFF TGTGCCAGCAGCTTACTCTCCGGTACTGAAGCTTTCTTT
TRBJ1-1 TRBV6-5 . . CASSYSRVATEAFF TGTGCCAGCAGTTACTCAAGAGTGGCCACTGAAGCTTTCTTT
TRBJ2-1 TRBV5-1 . . CASTPDSVSYNEQFF TGCGCCAGCACCCCCGACTCGGTCTCCTACAATGAGCAGTTCTTC
TRBJ2-5 TRBV30 . once CAWRDPGRGETQYF TGTGCCTGGAGAGATCCGGGACGAGGGGAGACCCAGTACTTC
TRBJ2-5 TRBV3-1/TRBV3-2 . . CASSQDLAFQETQYF TGTGCCAGCAGCCAAGATCTAGCATTCCAAGAGACCCAGTACTTC
TRBJ2-7 TRBV7-8 . . CASSFRTNYEQYF TGTGCCAGCAGCTTCCGGACAAATTACGAGCAGTACTTC
TRBJ1-6 TRBV15 . . CATSRDNSPLHF TGTGCCACCAGCAGAGATAATTCACCCCTCCACTTT
TRBJ1-3 TRBV20-1 TRBD1 . CSVSRGDTIYF TGCAGTGTGAGCAGGGGGGACACCATATATTTT
TRBJ2-5 TRBV7-2 . . CASSFSSQKLGTQYF TGTGCCAGCAGCTTTTCGAGCCAGAAGTTAGGGACCCAGTACTTC
TRBJ1-1 TRBV5-6 TRBD1 . CASSLAVGTGINTEAFF TGTGCCAGCAGCTTGGCCGTGGGGACAGGGATTAACACTGAAGCTTTCTTT
TRBJ1-1 TRBV5-1 . . CASGEQVNTEAFF TGCGCCAGCGGAGAACAGGTGAACACTGAAGCTTTCTTT
TRBJ2-1 TRBV7-6 TRBD1 . CASSSGQGSYNEQFF TGTGCCAGCAGCTCCGGACAGGGATCCTACAATGAGCAGTTCTTC
TRBJ2-1 TRBV30 TRBD2 . CAWSLGGREGDEQFF TGTGCCTGGTCCCTCGGGGGGCGGGAGGGCGATGAGCAGTTCTTC
TRBJ2-7 TRBV6-5 . . CASRQGYYEQYF TGTGCCAGCAGACAGGGCTACTACGAGCAGTACTTC
TRBJ2-5 TRBV5-1 . . CASSLGGDWETQYF TGCGCCAGCAGCTTGGGAGGGGACTGGGAGACCCAGTACTTC
TRBJ1-6 TRBV4-2 . . CASSQDVNSPLHF TGTGCCAGCAGCCAAGATGTGAATTCACCCCTCCACTTT
TRBJ1-2 TRBV28 . once CASSLNSWQGYGYTF TGTGCCAGCAGTTTAAATTCATGGCAGGGCTATGGCTACACCTTC
TRBJ2-7 TRBV7-9 . . CASSQAQGINYEQYF TGTGCCAGCAGCCAGGCGCAGGGTATCAACTACGAGCAGTACTTC
TRBJ2-5 TRBV11-2 TRBD2 . CASSPGGAGGAQYF TGTGCCAGCAGCCCCGGGGGAGCGGGAGGGGCCCAGTACTTC
TRBJ2-4 TRBV2 . . CASSEALVADIQYF TGTGCCAGCAGTGAAGCATTGGTTGCGGACATTCAGTACTTC
TRBJ1-6 TRBV2 TRBD1 few CASAGQGLYNSPLHF TGTGCCAGCGCTGGACAGGGGTTGTATAATTCACCCCTCCACTTT
TRBJ2-2 TRBV19 . . CASSSGRAHGELFF TGTGCCAGTAGTAGCGGCAGGGCTCACGGGGAGCTGTTTTTT
TRBJ1-2 TRBV28 TRBD1 . CASSLVAGGGYTF TGTGCCAGCAGTTTAGTCGCAGGGGGCGGCTACACCTTC
TRBJ1-5 TRBV13 . few CASSLLTQGEDQPQHF TGTGCCAGCAGCTTATTGACCCAAGGAGAGGATCAGCCCCAGCATTTT
TRBJ2-7 TRBV6-5 . . CASSVDLGRTYEQYF TGTGCCAGCAGCGTCGACTTGGGGAGAACCTACGAGCAGTACTTC
TRBJ2-7 TRBV5-1 TRBD1 . CASSVTGNEGEQYF TGCGCCAGCAGCGTGACAGGGAATGAAGGCGAGCAGTACTTC
TRBJ2-7 TRBV29-1 . once CSVVGPSHEQYF TGCAGCGTTGTTGGCCCTAGCCACGAGCAGTACTTC
TRBJ2-5 TRBV3-1/TRBV3-2 TRBD2 . CASRRGGRETQYF TGTGCCAGCAGGCGGGGGGGGCGAGAGACCCAGTACTTC
TRBJ2-1 TRBV6-6 TRBD1 . CASRTGTAYNEQFF TGTGCCAGCAGAACCGGGACAGCCTACAATGAGCAGTTCTTC
TRBJ2-6 TRBV28 TRBD1 . CASSFRDRGLGANVLTF TGTGCCAGCAGTTTCCGGGACAGGGGGCTAGGGGCCAACGTCCTGACTTTC
TRBJ2-1 TRBV4-1 . . CASSQDQNRPPYEQFF TGCGCCAGCAGCCAAGATCAAAACCGGCCGCCTTACGAGCAGTTCTTC
TRBJ2-7 TRBV5-4 TRBD1 . CASSAGTGQLRGEQYF TGTGCCAGCAGCGCTGGGACAGGGCAGCTCAGGGGAGAGCAGTACTTC
TRBJ1-5 TRBV2 . . CASSTDRRQPQHF TGTGCCAGCAGTACAGACAGACGGCAGCCCCAGCATTTT
TRBJ2-2 TRBV4-3 TRBD1 . CASSRGTGVTGELFF TGCGCCAGCAGCCGAGGGACAGGGGTCACCGGGGAGCTGTTTTTT
TRBJ2-2 TRBV7-2 . . CASSSIGGTGELFF TGTGCCAGCAGCTCGATCGGCGGCACCGGGGAGCTGTTTTTT
TRBJ1-2 TRBV5-1 . . CASSLALGAAYGYTF TGCGCCAGCAGCCTGGCCCTCGGGGCAGCCTATGGCTACACCTTC
TRBJ2-5 TRBV19 TRBD1 . CASSSGQGVKTQYF TGTGCCAGTAGTTCAGGACAGGGTGTAAAGACCCAGTACTTC
TRBJ2-7 TRBV7-9 TRBD2 . CASSFGTSGKYEQYF TGTGCCAGCAGCTTCGGGACTAGCGGGAAATACGAGCAGTACTTC
TRBJ1-2 TRBV10-3 . once CAISESQGHGYTF TGTGCCATCAGTGAGAGCCAAGGCCATGGCTACACCTTC
TRBJ2-3 TRBV11-2 TRBD1 once CASSRRIPGQGSTDTQYF TGTGCCAGCAGCCGCAGGATACCCGGACAGGGAAGCACAGATACGCAGTATTTT